This T cell receptor (beta chain) was sequenced for a study of vaccination and CD4 T cells after COVID-19. Study information: Spike peptides, overlapping and drawn from SARS-CoV-2, HCoV-NL63, HCoV-OC43 and HCoV-229E, were used to stimulate cells.

Points on this clonotype: Its antigen is not identified.

Looked up from germline, CDR1 is SGHVS and CDR2 is FNYEAQ. Trimming stripped 4 bases from V and 2 bases from J, with 16 bases between. This CDR3 has 16 amino acids. The sample's treatment: approximately nine-day PBMC culture with coronavirus spike peptide pools or control peptides (ViraFEST assay). After expanding antigen-specific T cells with peptide pools, ViraFEST sequenced their TCRs. Each well held over 1.5 million PBMCs in IL-2 (about 9.5 IU/ml) medium with about 10 ug/ml peptide pools. It was after around ten days of culture that CD4+ T cells were isolated by negative selection. Scientists ran DNA taken from cultured CD4+ T cells through the Oncomine TCR Beta short-read assay for sequencing. TCRdb re-called the PCR reads through MiXCR, storing one row per CDR3 protein. The table lists about 18,000 distinct CDR3 sequences, roughly 51% of them singletons.

Sequencing was carried out using CD4+ T cells from blood, cultured in vitro. The TCR was taken from a human donor who had recovered from COVID-19. The J gene is TRBJ2-3, the V gene TRBV7-6; no firm D call. The CDR3 loop is CASSSGISRYTDTQYF. The CDR3 nucleotides read TGTGCCAGCAGCTCCGGAATCTCGCGTTACACAGATACGCAGTATTTT.